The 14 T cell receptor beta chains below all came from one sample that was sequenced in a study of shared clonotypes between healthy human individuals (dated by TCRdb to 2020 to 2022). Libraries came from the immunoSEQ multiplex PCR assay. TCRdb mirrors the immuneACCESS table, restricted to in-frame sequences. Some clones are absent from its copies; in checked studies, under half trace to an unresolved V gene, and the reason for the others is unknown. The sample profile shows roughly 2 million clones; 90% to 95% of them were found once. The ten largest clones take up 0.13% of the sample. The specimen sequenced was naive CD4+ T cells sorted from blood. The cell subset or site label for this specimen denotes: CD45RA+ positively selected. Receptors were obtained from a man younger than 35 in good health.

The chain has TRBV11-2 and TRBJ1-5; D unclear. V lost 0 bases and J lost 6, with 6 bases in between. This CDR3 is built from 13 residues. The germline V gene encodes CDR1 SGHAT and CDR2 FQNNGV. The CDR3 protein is CASSLEAGQPQHF. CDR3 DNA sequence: TGTGCCAGCAGCTTAGAGGCCGGTCAGCCCCAGCATTTT.

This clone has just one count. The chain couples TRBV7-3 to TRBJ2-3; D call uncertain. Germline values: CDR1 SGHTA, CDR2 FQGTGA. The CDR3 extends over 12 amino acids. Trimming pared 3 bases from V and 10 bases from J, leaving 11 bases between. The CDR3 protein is CASSFASGAQYF. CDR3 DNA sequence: TGTGCCAGCAGCTTCGCATCAGGTGCGCAGTATTTT.

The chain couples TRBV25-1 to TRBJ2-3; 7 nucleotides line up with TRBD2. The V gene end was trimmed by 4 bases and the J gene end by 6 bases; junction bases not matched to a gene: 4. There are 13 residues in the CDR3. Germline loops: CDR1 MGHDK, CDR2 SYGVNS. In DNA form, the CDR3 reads TGTGCCAGCAGTGTCGCGGGAGTTGATACGCAGTATTTT. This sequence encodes CASSVAGVDTQYF.

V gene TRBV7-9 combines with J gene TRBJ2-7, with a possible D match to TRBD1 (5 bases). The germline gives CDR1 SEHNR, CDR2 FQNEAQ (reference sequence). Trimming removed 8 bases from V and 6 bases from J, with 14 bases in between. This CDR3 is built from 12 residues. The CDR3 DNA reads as TGTGCCAGCCCCAGGGTTCGTAGCGAGCAGTACTTC. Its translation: CASPRVRSEQYF.

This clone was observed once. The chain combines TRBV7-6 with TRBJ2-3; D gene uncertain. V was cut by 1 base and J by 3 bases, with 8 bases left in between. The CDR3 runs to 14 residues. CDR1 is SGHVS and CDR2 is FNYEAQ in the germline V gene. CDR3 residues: CASSLGPETDTQYF. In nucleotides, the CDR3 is TGTGCCAGCAGCTTAGGACCAGAGACAGATACGCAGTATTTT.

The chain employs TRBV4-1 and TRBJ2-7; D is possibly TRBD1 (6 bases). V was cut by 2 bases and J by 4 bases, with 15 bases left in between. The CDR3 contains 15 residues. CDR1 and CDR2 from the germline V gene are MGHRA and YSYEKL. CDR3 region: CASSQLAQGWYEQYF. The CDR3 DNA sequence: TGCGCCAGCAGCCAATTGGCCCAGGGGTGGTACGAGCAGTACTTC.

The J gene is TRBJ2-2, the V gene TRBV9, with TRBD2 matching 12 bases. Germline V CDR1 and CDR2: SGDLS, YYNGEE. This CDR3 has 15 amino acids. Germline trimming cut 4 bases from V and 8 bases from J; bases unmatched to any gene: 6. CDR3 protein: CASSPTSGGVGELFF. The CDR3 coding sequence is TGTGCCAGCAGCCCGACTAGCGGGGGTGTTGGGGAGCTGTTTTTT.

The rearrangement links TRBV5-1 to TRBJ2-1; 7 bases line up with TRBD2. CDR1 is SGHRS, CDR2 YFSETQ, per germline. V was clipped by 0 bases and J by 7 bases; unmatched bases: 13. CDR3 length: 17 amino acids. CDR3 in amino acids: CASSLGGLVRAMNEQFF. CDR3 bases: TGCGCCAGCAGCTTGGGAGGACTAGTTCGGGCAATGAATGAGCAGTTCTTC.

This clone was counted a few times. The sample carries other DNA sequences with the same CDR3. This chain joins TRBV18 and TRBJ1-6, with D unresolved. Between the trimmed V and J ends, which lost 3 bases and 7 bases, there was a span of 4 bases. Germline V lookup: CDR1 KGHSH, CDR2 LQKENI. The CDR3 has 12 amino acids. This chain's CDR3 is CASSPGNSPLHF. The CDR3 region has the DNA TGTGCCAGCTCACCGGGGAATTCACCCCTCCACTTT.

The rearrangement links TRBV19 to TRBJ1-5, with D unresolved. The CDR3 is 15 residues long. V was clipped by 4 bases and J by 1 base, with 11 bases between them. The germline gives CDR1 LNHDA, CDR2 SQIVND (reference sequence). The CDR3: CASSTTLGSNQPQHF. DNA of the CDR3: TGTGCCAGTAGTACTACTTTGGGAAGCAATCAGCCCCAGCATTTT.

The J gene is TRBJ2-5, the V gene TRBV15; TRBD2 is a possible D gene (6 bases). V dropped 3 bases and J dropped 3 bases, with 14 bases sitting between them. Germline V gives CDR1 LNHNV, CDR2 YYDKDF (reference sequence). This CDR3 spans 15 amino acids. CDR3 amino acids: CATSSGGRVEETQYF. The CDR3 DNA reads TGTGCCACCAGCAGCGGAGGGAGAGTTGAAGAGACCCAGTACTTC.

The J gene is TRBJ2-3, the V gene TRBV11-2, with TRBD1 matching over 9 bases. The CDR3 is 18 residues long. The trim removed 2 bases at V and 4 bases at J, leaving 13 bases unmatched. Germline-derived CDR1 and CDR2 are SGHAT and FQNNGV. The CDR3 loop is CASSLNGWGDRVADTQYF. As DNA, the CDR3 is TGTGCCAGCAGCTTAAATGGTTGGGGGGACAGGGTGGCAGATACGCAGTATTTT.

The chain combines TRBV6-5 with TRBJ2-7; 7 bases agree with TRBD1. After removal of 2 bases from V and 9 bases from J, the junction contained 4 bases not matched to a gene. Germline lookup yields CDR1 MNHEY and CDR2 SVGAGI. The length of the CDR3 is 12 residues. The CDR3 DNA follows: TGTGCCAGCAGTTACCCAGGGGGTCTGCAGTACTTC. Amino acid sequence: CASSYPGGLQYF.

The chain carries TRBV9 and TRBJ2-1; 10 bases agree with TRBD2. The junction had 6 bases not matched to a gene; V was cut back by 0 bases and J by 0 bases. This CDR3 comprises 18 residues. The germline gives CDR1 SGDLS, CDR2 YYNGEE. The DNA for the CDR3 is TGTGCCAGCAGCGTAGCTAGCGGGGGAGCTAGCTCCTACAATGAGCAGTTCTTC. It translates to CASSVASGGASSYNEQFF.